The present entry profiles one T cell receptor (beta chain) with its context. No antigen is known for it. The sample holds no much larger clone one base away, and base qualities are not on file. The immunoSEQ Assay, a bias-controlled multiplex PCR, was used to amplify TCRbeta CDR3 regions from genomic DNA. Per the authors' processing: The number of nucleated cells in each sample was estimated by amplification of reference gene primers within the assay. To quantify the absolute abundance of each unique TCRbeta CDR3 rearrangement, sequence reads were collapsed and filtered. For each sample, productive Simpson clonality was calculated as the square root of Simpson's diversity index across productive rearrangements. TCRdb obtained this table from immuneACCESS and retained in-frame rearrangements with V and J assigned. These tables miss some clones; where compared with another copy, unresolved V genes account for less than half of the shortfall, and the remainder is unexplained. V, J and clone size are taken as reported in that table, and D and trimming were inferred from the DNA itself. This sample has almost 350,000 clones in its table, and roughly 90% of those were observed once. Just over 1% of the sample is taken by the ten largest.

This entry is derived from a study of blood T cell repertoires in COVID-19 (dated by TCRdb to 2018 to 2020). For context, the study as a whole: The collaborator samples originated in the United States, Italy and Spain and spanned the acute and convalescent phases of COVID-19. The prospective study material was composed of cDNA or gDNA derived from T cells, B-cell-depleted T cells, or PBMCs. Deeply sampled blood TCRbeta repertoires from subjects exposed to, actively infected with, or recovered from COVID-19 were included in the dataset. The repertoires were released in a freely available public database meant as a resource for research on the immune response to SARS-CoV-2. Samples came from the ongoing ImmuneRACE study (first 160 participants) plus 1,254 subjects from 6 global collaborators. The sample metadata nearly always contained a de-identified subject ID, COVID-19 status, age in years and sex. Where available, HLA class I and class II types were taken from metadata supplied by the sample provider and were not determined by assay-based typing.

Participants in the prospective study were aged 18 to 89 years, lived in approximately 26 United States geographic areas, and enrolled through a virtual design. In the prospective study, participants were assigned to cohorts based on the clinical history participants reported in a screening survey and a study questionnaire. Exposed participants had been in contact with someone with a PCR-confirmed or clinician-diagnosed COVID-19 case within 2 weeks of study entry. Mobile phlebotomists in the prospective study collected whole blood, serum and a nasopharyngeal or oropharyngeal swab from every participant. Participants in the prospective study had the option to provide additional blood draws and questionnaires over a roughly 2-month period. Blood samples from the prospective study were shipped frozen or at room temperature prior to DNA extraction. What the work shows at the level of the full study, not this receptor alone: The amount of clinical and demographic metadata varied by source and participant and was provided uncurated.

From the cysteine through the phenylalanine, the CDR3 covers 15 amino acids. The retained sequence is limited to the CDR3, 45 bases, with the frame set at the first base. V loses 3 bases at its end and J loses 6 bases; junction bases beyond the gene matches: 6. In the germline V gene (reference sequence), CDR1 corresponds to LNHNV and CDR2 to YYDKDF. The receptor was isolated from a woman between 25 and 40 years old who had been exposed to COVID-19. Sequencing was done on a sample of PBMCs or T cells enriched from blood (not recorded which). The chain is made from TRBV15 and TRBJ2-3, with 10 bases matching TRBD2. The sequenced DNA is TGTGCCACCAGCAGGCCTAGCGGGGGCCCTGATACGCAGTATTTT. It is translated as CATSRPSGGPDTQYF.